This TCR beta chain came from a study of cytomegalovirus exposure and HLA in healthy donors. Findings of the study overall: Sequencing probably produced one cluster of sequence variants that were highly shared. Serostatus for CMV was the only available immune exposure information. A further, later analysis showed that HLA-associated TCR beta chains (compared with equally common others) were more clonally expanded.

PCR involved 60 Vbeta and 13 Jbeta primers. The table came from immunoSEQ multiplex PCR; TCRdb's copy has only in-frame clones and leaves some out. The sample has more than 150,000 clones, 80% to 85% seen once. The CDR3 is 15 residues long. With 1 base clipped from V and 8 bases from J, the junction kept 2 bases outside the gene matches. The germline CDR1 and CDR2 sequences are KGHSH and LQKENI. Remarks on this clone: Its antigen is unidentified.

The genes are TRBV18 and TRBJ1-4; 12 positions agree with TRBD1. Sequenced input: PBMCs. The TCR comes from a boy between 10 and 17 years old in good health and CMV-seronegative. The CDR3 DNA reads as TGTGCCAGCTCACCACAAGGGACAGGGGGCGAAAAACTGTTTTTT. Amino acids: CASSPQGTGGEKLFF.